Below, one T cell receptor beta chain is given with its context. V lost 2 bases and J lost 5; bases outside the gene matches: 6. The CDR3 length is 15 residues. Germline V gene data show CDR1 as MDHEN and CDR2 as SYDVKM. These data come from a study of T cell responses to AZD1222 COVID-19 vaccine. The table came from immunoSEQ multiplex PCR; TCRdb's copy has only in-frame clones and leaves some out. The profile shows around 130,000 clones, 91% of them singletons. Sequencing used peripheral blood, obtained on day 0 of AZD1222 vaccination. The TCR sequence derives from an adult in good health. The gene calls are TRBV28 and TRBJ2-3, with 8 bases matching TRBD1. CDR3 coding DNA: TGTGCCAGCAGTTTACGGACAGGGTATGGAGATACGCAGTATTTT. Its translation is CASSLRTGYGDTQYF.